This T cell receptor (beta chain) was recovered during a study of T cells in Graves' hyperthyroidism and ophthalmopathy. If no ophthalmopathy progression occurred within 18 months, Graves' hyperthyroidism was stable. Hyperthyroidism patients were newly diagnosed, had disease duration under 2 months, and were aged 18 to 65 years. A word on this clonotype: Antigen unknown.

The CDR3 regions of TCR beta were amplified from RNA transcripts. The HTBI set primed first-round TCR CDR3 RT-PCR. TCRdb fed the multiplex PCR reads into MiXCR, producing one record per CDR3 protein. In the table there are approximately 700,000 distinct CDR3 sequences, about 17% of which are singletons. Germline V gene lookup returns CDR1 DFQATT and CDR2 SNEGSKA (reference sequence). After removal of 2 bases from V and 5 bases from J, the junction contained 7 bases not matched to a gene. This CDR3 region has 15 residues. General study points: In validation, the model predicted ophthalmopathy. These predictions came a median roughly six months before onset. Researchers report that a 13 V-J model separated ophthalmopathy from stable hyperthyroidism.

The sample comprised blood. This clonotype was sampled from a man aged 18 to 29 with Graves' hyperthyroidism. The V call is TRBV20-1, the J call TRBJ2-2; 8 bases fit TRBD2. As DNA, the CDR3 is TGCAGTGCTAGATCCAGCGGGAGTGGAACCGGGGAGCTGTTTTTT. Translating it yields CSARSSGSGTGELFF.